Sequencing of this T cell receptor (beta chain) was carried out in a study of T cells after yellow fever vaccination. Study findings and constraints: Sorted repertoires could include abundant contaminating clonotypes from bulk cells. Post-booster reappearance was seen for most primary-vaccination clones (96% CD4, around 88% CD8).

Germline loops: CDR1 LNHDA, CDR2 SQIVND (reference sequence). This CDR3 has 15 amino acids. V was clipped by 5 bases and J by 2 bases; unmatched bases: 6. TCR cDNA was made by 5'RACE template switching, adding a universal primer site and UMIs. TCRdb passed the 5' RACE reads through MiXCR, listing each CDR3 protein once. Of about 63,000 distinct CDR3 sequences listed, approximately 8% are singletons. Many counts were recorded for this clonotype. Its target is not known. This TCR derives from a man younger than 40 who received the YFV17D yellow fever vaccine. Sample: CD8+ T cells sorted from PBMCs, taken 15 days after the yellow fever booster vaccination. This chain uses TRBV19 with TRBJ2-7, with TRBD2 matching 10 bases. In nucleotides, the CDR3 is TGTGCCAGTAGTGCCCGGACTAGCGGAACCTACGAGCAGTACTTC. This gives the protein CASSARTSGTYEQYF.